This note documents a single T cell receptor (beta chain) sequence. Its antigen is not yet known. No quality values exist for individual bases; no much larger clone is one base distant. The immunoSEQ Assay, a bias-controlled multiplex PCR, was used to amplify TCRbeta CDR3 regions from genomic DNA. The study's own analysis went as follows. Nucleated cell counts per sample were estimated from amplification of reference gene primers within the assay. To quantify the absolute abundance of each unique TCRbeta CDR3 rearrangement, sequence reads were collapsed and filtered. For each sample, productive Simpson clonality was calculated by taking the square root of Simpson's diversity index across productive rearrangements. Held by TCRdb, this immuneACCESS table contains in-frame sequences only and omits some clones. Under half of the omission traces to an unresolved V gene where checked; the cause of the rest is unknown. V and J calls plus clone size are reproduced from that table; the DNA served to infer D and trimming. Recorded for this sample are under 250,000 clones; around 82% of them occurred a single time. Around 3.1% of the sample goes to the ten largest clones.

The data stem from a study of blood T cell repertoires in COVID-19 (dated by TCRdb to 2020 to 2021). A note on the overall study: Samples covering the acute and convalescent phases of COVID-19 were provided by collaborators in the United States, Italy and Spain. The prospective study material was composed of cDNA or gDNA derived from T cells, B-cell-depleted T cells, or PBMCs. A freely available public database, intended as a resource for researchers studying the immune response to SARS-CoV-2, is where the repertoires were released. Where available, HLA class I and class II types were obtained from metadata supplied by the sample provider rather than from assay-based typing. Samples were obtained from the ongoing ImmuneRACE study (first 160 participants) and from some 1,200 subjects provided by 6 global collaborators. Subjects who had been exposed to COVID-19, were actively infected with it, or had recovered from it provided the deeply sampled blood TCRbeta repertoires that made up the dataset. A de-identified subject ID, COVID-19 status, age in years and sex were almost always included in the sample metadata. Study-level results and caveats: The amount of clinical and demographic metadata varied by source and participant and was provided uncurated.

The CDR3 goes from the cysteine to the phenylalanine over 13 residues. The entry retains the CDR3 DNA only, 39 bases that are in frame from base 1. CDR1 and CDR2 are read off the germline V gene (reference sequence) as MNHEY and SMNVEV. V lost 4 bases and J lost 9 bases; the stretch between them is 13 bases long. Another Seattle source contributed samples from volunteer blood donors who had recovered from COVID-19. Whole blood was collected in K2EDTA tubes by collaborating institutions according to the institutions' own protocols. Collaborator samples were shipped for TCRbeta analysis as frozen whole blood, isolated PBMCs, or DNA extracted from either sample type.

This TCR was sampled from a woman under 40 who had recovered from COVID-19. Sequenced input: peripheral blood. In this chain, TRBV27 is recombined with TRBJ2-1; the D gene is perhaps TRBD2, on 6 matching bases. The DNA sequence is as follows: TGTGCCAGCAGTTGGGGACTCCCGGGTGAGCAGTTCTTC. Translated, it reads CASSWGLPGEQFF.